The sequence of this T cell receptor (beta chain) was determined in a study of blood T cell repertoires in COVID-19. About the research overall: Sample material is recorded as cDNA or gDNA derived from T cells, B-cell-depleted T cells, or PBMCs.

Original processing methods: Amplification from reference gene primers served as the basis for estimated nucleated cell counts. The method was immunoSEQ multiplex PCR; TCRdb's version includes in-frame clones alone and lacks a portion of them. That table is the source of V, J and clone size, and D and trimming were worked out from the DNA. The table lists approximately 130,000 clones, 82% of them singletons. The table lists this clone with a few counts. This CDR3 region has 15 residues. Germline CDR1 reads SGHRS; CDR2 reads YFSETQ. With 0 bases clipped from V and 2 bases from J, the junction kept 3 bases outside the gene matches.

The receptor's source is a human donor in a cohort sampled during active COVID-19. The genes are TRBV5-1 and TRBJ2-5; TRBD1 matches at 8 bases. The sample was peripheral blood. The CDR3 spells CASSLDGQGQETQYF. Here the CDR3 DNA reads TGCGCCAGCAGCTTGGATGGACAGGGACAAGAGACCCAGTACTTC.